The following is a T cell receptor (beta chain) sequence with its context. Its antigen is unidentified. This entry is derived from a study of T cell responses to AZD1222 COVID-19 vaccine. Findings of the study overall: Spike-specific TCR breadth rose after two AZD1222 doses, and depth rose as well. Spike was spanned by vaccine-associated CD4 TCRs, with dominance at 160-218 and 743-854.

Sequencing was performed with immunoSEQ multiplex PCR; in TCRdb, only in-frame clones are kept and a portion is missing. The sample holds roughly 200,000 clones; 80% to 95% are singletons and the top ten take approximately 1.8%. V gave up 1 base and J gave up 7 bases, with 11 bases separating them. In germline, CDR1 is GTSNPN, CDR2 SVGIG (reference sequence). CDR3 length: 13 amino acids. The sequence came from an adult who received the AZD1222 COVID-19 vaccine. The sample here was peripheral blood, taken 28 days after the second AZD1222 dose. The chain combines TRBV30 with TRBJ1-5, with D uncertain. The CDR3 nucleotides read TGTGCCTGGAGTGGCCGGGTTAGACAGCCCCAGCATTTT. This codes for CAWSGRVRQPQHF.